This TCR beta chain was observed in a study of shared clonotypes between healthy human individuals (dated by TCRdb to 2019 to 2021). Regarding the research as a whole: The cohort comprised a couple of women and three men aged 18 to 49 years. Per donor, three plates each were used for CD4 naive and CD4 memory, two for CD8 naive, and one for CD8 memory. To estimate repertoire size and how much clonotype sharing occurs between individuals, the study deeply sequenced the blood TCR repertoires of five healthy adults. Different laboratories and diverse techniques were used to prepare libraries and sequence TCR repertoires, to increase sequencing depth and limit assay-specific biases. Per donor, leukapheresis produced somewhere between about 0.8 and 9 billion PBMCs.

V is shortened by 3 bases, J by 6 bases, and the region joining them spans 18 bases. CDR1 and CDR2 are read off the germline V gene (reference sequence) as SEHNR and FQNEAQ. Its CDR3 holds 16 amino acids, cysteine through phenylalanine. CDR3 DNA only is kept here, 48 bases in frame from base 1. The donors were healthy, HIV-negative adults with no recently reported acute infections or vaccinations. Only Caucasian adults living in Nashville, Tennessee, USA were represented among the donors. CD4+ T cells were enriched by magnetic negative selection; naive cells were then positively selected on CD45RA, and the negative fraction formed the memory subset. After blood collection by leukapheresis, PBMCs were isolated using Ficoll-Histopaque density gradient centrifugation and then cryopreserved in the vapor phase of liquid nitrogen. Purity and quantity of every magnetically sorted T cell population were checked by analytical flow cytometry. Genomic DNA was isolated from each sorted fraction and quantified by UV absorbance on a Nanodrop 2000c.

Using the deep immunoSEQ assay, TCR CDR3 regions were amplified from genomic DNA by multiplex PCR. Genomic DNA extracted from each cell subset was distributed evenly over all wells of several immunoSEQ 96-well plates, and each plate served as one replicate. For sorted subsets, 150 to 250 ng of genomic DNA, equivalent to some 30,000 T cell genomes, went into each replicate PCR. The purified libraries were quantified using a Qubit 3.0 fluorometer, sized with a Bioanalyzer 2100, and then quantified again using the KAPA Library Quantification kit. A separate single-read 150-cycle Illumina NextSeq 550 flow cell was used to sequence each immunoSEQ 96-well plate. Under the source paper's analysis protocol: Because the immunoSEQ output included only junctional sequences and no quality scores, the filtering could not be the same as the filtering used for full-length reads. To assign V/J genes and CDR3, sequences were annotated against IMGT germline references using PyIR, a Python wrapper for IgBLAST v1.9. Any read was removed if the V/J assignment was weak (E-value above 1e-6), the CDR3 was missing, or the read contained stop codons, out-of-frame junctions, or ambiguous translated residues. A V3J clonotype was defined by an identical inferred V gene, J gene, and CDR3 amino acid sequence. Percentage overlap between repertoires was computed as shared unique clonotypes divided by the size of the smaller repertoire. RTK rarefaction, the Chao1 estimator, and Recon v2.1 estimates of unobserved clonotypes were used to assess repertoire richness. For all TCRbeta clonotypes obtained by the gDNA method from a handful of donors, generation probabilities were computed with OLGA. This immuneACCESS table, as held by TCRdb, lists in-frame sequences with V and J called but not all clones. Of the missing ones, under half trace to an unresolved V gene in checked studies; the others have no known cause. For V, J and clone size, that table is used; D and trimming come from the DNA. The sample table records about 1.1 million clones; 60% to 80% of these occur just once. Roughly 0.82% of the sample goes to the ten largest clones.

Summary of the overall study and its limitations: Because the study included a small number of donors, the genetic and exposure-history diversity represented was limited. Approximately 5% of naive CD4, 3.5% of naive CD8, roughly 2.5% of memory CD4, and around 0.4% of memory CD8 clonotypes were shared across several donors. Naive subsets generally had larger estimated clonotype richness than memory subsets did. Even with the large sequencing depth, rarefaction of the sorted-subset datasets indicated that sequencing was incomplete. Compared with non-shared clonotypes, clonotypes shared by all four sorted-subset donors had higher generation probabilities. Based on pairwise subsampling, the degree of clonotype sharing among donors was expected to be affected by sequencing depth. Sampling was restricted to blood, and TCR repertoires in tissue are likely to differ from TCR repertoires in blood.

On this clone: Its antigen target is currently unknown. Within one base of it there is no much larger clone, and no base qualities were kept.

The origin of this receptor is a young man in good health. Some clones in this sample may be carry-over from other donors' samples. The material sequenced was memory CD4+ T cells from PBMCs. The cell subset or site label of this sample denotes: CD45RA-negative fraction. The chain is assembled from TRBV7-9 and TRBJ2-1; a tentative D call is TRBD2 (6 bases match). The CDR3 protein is CASSFTGTGLGNEQFF. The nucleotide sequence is TGTGCCAGCAGCTTTACCGGGACTGGCCTGGGCAATGAGCAGTTCTTC. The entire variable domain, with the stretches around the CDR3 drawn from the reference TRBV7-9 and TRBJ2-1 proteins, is DTGVSQNPRHKITKRGQNVTFRCDPISEHNRLYWYRQTLGQGPEFLTYFQNEAQLEKSRLLSDRFSAERPKGSFSTLEIQRTEQGDSAMYLCASSFTGTGLGNEQFFGPGTRLTVL.